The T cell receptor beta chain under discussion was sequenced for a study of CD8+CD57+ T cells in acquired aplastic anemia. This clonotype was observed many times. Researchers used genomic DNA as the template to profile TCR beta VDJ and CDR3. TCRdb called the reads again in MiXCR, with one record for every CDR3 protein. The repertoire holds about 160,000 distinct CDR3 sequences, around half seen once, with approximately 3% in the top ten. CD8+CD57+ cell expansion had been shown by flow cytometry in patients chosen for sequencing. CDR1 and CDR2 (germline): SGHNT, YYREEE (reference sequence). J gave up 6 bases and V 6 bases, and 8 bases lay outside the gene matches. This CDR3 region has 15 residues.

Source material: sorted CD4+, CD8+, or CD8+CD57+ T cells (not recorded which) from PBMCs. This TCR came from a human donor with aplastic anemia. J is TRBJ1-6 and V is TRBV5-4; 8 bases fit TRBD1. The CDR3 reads CASNFGGQANSPLHF. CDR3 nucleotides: TGTGCCAGCAACTTTGGGGGACAGGCTAATTCACCCCTCCACTTT.